This T cell receptor (beta chain) was retrieved from a study of blood T cell repertoires in COVID-19. Losses at the gene ends were 5 bases for V and 5 bases for J; bases not matched to a gene: 4. The CDR3 covers 13 residues. Per the germline V gene, CDR1 is MDHEN and CDR2 is SYDVKM. Generated by immunoSEQ multiplex PCR, the TCRdb table keeps only in-frame clones and is missing some. The table records almost 350,000 clones, 89% of them present only once. V gene TRBV28 combines with J gene TRBJ1-2, with 8 bases matching TRBD1. Material: peripheral blood. The sequence was collected from a woman aged 55-75 years with COVID-19, enrolled during active disease. This CDR3 is CASSPHRGYGYTF. CDR3 sequence (DNA): TGTGCCAGCAGTCCACACAGGGGGTATGGCTACACCTTC.